The clone carrying this TCR beta chain was counted once. This sample is part of a study of shared clonotypes between healthy human individuals. The CDR3 covers 16 residues. Per germline, CDR1 SGHTA and CDR2 FQGNSA. The V gene end was trimmed by 5 bases and the J gene end by 3 bases; junction bases not matched to a gene: 9. All donors were Caucasian adults living in Nashville, Tennessee. Execution of the assay was at deep level. Clones were sequenced by immunoSEQ multiplex PCR, and TCRdb holds only the in-frame ones, with some missing. The sample yields 950,000 to 1,100,000 clones, 78% seen once. This chain joins TRBV7-2 and TRBJ2-2; 7 nucleotides match TRBD2. The material sequenced was memory CD4+ T cells from PBMCs. Indicated subset: CD45RA-negative fraction. This TCR derives from a man aged 18 to 29 in good health. Some clones in this sample may be carry-over from other donors' samples. The CDR3: CASSLAPTSYTGELFF. CDR3 DNA sequence: TGTGCCAGCAGCCTTGCTCCGACTAGCTACACCGGGGAGCTGTTTTTT. Supplemented by reference TRBV7-2 and TRBJ2-2, the full variable domain reads GAGVSQSPSNKVTEKGKDVELRCDPISGHTALYWYRQSLGQGLEFLIYFQGNSAPDKSGLPSDRFSAERTGGSVSTLTIQRTQQEDSAVYLCASSLAPTSYTGELFFGEGSRLTVL.